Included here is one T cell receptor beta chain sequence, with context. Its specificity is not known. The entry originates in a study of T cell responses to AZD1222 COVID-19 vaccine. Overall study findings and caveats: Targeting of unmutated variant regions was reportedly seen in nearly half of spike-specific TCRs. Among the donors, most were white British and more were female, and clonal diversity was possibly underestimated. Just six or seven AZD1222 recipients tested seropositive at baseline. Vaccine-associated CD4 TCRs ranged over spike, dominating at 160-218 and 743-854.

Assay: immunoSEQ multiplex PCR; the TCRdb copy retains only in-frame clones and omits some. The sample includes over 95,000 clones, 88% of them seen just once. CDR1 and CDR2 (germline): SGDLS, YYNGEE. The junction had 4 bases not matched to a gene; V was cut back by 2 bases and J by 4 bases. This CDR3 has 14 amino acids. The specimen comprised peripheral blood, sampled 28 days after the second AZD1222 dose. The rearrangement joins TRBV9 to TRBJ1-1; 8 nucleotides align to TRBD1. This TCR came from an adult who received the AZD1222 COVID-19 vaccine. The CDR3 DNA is TGTGCCAGCAGCGTCGGACAGGGTGGCACTGAAGCTTTCTTT. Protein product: CASSVGQGGTEAFF.